Listed below are T cell receptor beta chains from one sample, sequenced in a study of T cell changes during pregnancy in multiple sclerosis. Using immunoSEQ multiplex PCR, the repertoire was profiled, and TCRdb retains in-frame clones only, with some absent. The top ten hold roughly 10% of the sample, which has almost 35,000 clones, about nine tenths seen once. The sample consisted of CD8+ T cells from peripheral blood mononuclear cells, taken before pregnancy. These receptors originate from a female donor with multiple sclerosis, enrolled in a pregnancy study. Both conserved end residues are part of each CDR3. The order of the fields is clone size, D gene, V gene, J gene, CDR3 protein, CDR3 DNA. The D gene is left open where the match is weak. Rows give clone size only sometimes, using once, few, many, or a class for an expanded clone.

>-|TRBD1|TRBV5-1|TRBJ2-5
CASSPRQGKETQYF
TGCGCCAGCAGCCCGCGACAGGGAAAAGAGACCCAGTACTTC
>-|-|TRBV5-7|TRBJ1-5
CASIGAPGPQHF
TGTGCCAGCATTGGCGCTCCGGGGCCCCAGCATTTT
>-|TRBD1|TRBV5-1|TRBJ1-2
CASSLGPGQGMYGYTF
TGCGCCAGCAGCTTGGGACCGGGACAGGGGATGTATGGCTACACCTTC
>-|-|TRBV15|TRBJ2-7
CATSRIPTREQYF
TGTGCCACCAGCAGGATTCCTACGCGGGAGCAGTACTTC
>-|-|TRBV27|TRBJ2-6
CASSWRAGANVLTF
TGTGCCAGCAGTTGGAGGGCTGGGGCCAACGTCCTGACTTTC
>-|-|TRBV10-3|TRBJ2-2
CAITSLATGELFF
TGTGCCATCACCTCCCTAGCCACCGGGGAGCTGTTTTTT
>-|-|TRBV11-3|TRBJ2-1
CASSFFDNEQFF
TGTGCCAGCAGCTTTTTCGACAATGAGCAGTTCTTC
>once|TRBD1|TRBV27|TRBJ2-5
CASSLGQPQETQYF
TGTGCCAGCAGTCTGGGACAGCCTCAAGAGACCCAGTACTTC
>-|-|TRBV12-1|TRBJ2-3
CASSPRGQAALDTQYF
TGTGCCAGCAGCCCCAGGGGGCAGGCGGCATTAGATACGCAGTATTTT
>-|-|TRBV6-5|TRBJ2-2
CASSYGGRTGELFF
TGTGCCAGCAGTTACGGTGGGAGGACCGGGGAGCTGTTTTTT
>-|TRBD1|TRBV6-5|TRBJ2-7
CASSLGTGASYAEQYF
TGTGCCAGCAGTTTAGGGACAGGGGCGTCCTACGCGGAGCAGTACTTC
>-|TRBD1|TRBV27|TRBJ2-1
CASNDRVYNEQFF
TGTGCCAGCAATGACAGGGTCTACAATGAGCAGTTCTTC
>-|-|TRBV5-8|TRBJ2-7
CASRERGWYEQYF
TGTGCCAGCAGGGAGCGCGGATGGTACGAGCAGTACTTC
>-|TRBD2|TRBV18|TRBJ2-1
CASSLGLAGGNNEQFF
TGTGCCAGCTCACTCGGTCTAGCGGGAGGGAACAATGAGCAGTTCTTC
>-|TRBD2|TRBV15|TRBJ2-7
CATSPGTSGGPSSYEQYF
TGTGCCACCAGCCCCGGGACTAGCGGGGGCCCGAGCTCCTACGAGCAGTACTTC
>once|TRBD1|TRBV25-1|TRBJ2-3
CASRVRTGEGDTQYF
TGTGCCAGCAGGGTACGGACAGGGGAGGGAGATACGCAGTATTTT
>-|TRBD1|TRBV10-3|TRBJ1-2
CAISGEQGLYSGYTF
TGTGCCATCAGTGGCGAACAGGGGTTATATTCGGGCTACACCTTC
>-|-|TRBV27|TRBJ2-5
CASSLSGQETQYF
TGTGCCAGCAGTTTATCCGGCCAAGAGACCCAGTACTTC
>medium-sized|-|TRBV4-2|TRBJ2-6
CASSQDLGSGANVLTF
TGTGCCAGCAGCCAAGATCTCGGGAGCGGGGCCAACGTCCTGACTTTC
>-|TRBD1|TRBV15|TRBJ2-1
CATSSNRGQINEQFF
TGTGCCACCAGCTCAAACAGGGGGCAAATCAATGAGCAGTTCTTC
>-|-|TRBV4-3|TRBJ1-6
CASSLRRGWNSPLHF
TGCGCCAGCAGCCTACGCAGGGGTTGGAATTCACCCCTCCACTTT
>-|-|TRBV4-1|TRBJ2-7
CASSQAGSPYEQYF
TGCGCCAGCAGCCAAGCAGGCAGTCCCTACGAGCAGTACTTC
>once|-|TRBV7-3|TRBJ1-2
CASSLNGRGNYGYTF
TGTGCCAGCAGCTTAAATGGCAGGGGAAACTATGGCTACACCTTC
>-|TRBD1|TRBV29-1|TRBJ1-2
CSVWTGRVGYGYTF
TGCAGCGTTTGGACAGGACGAGTGGGCTATGGCTACACCTTC
>-|TRBD1|TRBV7-9|TRBJ1-1
CASRDAGTGNTEAFF
TGTGCCAGCAGAGATGCCGGGACAGGGAACACTGAAGCTTTCTTT
>-|-|TRBV29-1|TRBJ1-1
CSVWEAKAFF
TGCAGCGTTTGGGAGGCGAAGGCTTTCTTT
>once|-|TRBV6-1|TRBJ2-3
CASSEMEGSTDTQYF
TGTGCCAGCAGTGAAATGGAGGGGAGCACAGATACGCAGTATTTT
>-|TRBD1|TRBV28|TRBJ1-1
CASSPYLGQVETEAFF
TGTGCCAGCAGTCCCTACCTAGGACAGGTAGAAACTGAAGCTTTCTTT
>-|TRBD2|TRBV6-5|TRBJ2-1
CASRLLAGAPREQFF
TGTGCCAGCAGACTACTAGCGGGAGCCCCTAGGGAGCAGTTCTTC